These T cell receptor beta chains were read from a single sample in a study of CDR3 diversity in severe acne. TCRdb re-derived calls from the PCR reads in MiXCR, one entry per CDR3 protein. The sample includes roughly 93,000 distinct CDR3 sequences, less than 65% seen only once; the top ten take 9.5% to 13%. The sample was blood. These TCRs come from a male donor with severe acne vulgaris. Both conserved end residues are part of each CDR3. D genes are given only for firm matches. Clone size is given for some rows only: seen once, a few or many times, or a class if the clone is expanded.

V gene | D gene | clone size | CDR3 protein
TRBV7-2 | . | . | CASSPQGTNTGELFF
TRBV28 | . | many | CASSPPRGSQETQYF
TRBV5-8 | TRBD2 | medium-sized | CASSPTSVQETQYF
TRBV10-2 | . | . | CASSGRNYEQYF
TRBV7-2 | . | . | CASSQDWLTVKPLDTGELFF
TRBV6-2/TRBV6-3 | . | many | CASSYNSGANVLTF
TRBV6-8 | TRBD2 | once | CARAGLAGAYEQYF
TRBV5-1 | TRBD2 | . | CASSSLGGRALYEQYF
TRBV29-1 | . | . | CSGFQGNTEAFF
TRBV6-2/TRBV6-3 | TRBD1 | once | CASIPMPGTGTTDTQYF
TRBV7-9 | TRBD1 | once | CARPGQGGGYTF
TRBV11-2 | . | few | CASSLNLGSNYGYTF
TRBV19 | TRBD1 | . | CAGSPGTAYEQYF
TRBV4-1 | . | . | CASSQRWGGGTGELFF
TRBV7-2 | . | many | CASSLGVDFRVPGELFF
TRBV7-9 | . | many | CASSPTQGRAGDTQYF
TRBV7-9 | . | once | CASSLASGRGEKLFF
TRBV13 | TRBD1 | . | CASSPPVDRVLETQYF
TRBV6-5 | . | . | CASSFGRESSGYGYTF
TRBV7-6 | TRBD1 | many | CASSLDPGTGDTGELFF
TRBV25-1 | . | . | CASSLLGAARGF
TRBV6-5 | . | . | CASSYSRAGQPQHF
TRBV7-8 | TRBD2 | many | CASSLGDGGAEETQYF
TRBV10-3 | . | many | CAIRETGETQYF